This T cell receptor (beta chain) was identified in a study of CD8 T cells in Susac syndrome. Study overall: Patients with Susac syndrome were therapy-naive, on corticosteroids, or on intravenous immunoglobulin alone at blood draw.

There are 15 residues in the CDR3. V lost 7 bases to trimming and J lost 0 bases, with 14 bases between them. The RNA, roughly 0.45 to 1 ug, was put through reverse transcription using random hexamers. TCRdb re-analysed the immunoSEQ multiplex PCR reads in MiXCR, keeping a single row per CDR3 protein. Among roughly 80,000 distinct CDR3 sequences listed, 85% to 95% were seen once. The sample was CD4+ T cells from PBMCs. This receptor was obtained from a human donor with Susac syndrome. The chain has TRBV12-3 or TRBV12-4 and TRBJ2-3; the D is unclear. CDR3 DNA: TGTGCCAGCACCCCGGACCGATCTAGCACAGATACGCAGTATTTT. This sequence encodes CASTPDRSSTDTQYF.